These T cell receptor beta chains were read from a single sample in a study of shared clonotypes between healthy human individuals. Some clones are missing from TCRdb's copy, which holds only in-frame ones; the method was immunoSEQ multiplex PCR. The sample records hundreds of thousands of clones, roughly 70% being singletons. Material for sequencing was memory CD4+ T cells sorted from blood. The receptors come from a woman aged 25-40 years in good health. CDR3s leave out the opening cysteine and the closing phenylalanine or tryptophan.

AISPSEDYGYT	TRBJ1-2	TRBV10-3
ASSEGTGARGFSSETQY	TRBJ2-5	TRBV6-1
ASSPSLGSYNEQF	TRBJ2-1	TRBV28
ASSIGAGTVSGYT	TRBJ1-2	TRBV19
ASRRNLQGNRAEAF	TRBJ1-1	TRBV27
ASNGLSSTDTQY	TRBJ2-3	TRBV6-5
ASSPTGGYGYT	TRBJ1-2	TRBV7-9
ASSTEGTAQRGGYT	TRBJ1-2	TRBV5-1
ASSLADRDYNEQF	TRBJ2-1	TRBV5-1
ASSFFGGYT	TRBJ1-2	TRBV7-8
SVGRLAGNEQY	TRBJ2-7	TRBV29-1
ASSRTGYNSPLH	TRBJ1-6	TRBV6-6
ASRLAGGQWGGGNQPQH	TRBJ1-5	TRBV12-2
AAAPVTNEKLF	TRBJ1-4	TRBV19
ASTPGQYSNQPQH	TRBJ1-5	TRBV6-6
ASSELTAYNEQF	TRBJ2-1	TRBV2
ASSWGWEEKLF	TRBJ1-4	TRBV7-8
ASSLALRGNTEAF	TRBJ1-1	TRBV5-1
ASSILAGGPFYEQY	TRBJ2-7	TRBV19
ASSGARRGETQY	TRBJ2-5	TRBV2
ASSLVQGAPNEKLF	TRBJ1-4	TRBV5-1
ASSLVRGPNTEAF	TRBJ1-1	TRBV7-2
ASSFNRDINQPQH	TRBJ1-5	TRBV7-2
ASHQGTQETQY	TRBJ2-5	TRBV7-8
ASSAVTGIGQPQH	TRBJ1-5	TRBV6-1